The entry below gives a single T cell receptor beta chain sequence along with its context. Its antigen is not identified. The germline V gene has CDR1 MDHEN and CDR2 SYDVKM. CDR3 size: 13 residues. Trimming took off 4 bases at V and 7 bases at J, with 14 bases between the two ends. The data were obtained in a study of cytomegalovirus exposure and HLA in healthy donors. Regarding the study as a whole: Analysis was carried out at a later point, and it linked a missense DCLRE1C variant to TCR beta V- and J-gene trimming. A few CMV-associated chains were confirmed in vitro to be specific for CMV antigens.

Primers: 60 Vbeta forward and 13 Jbeta reverse. Original analysis: There were about 80 million unique TCR beta chains by a later count, and some 12 million of them were shared. TCRdb's table, derived via immunoSEQ multiplex PCR, lists solely in-frame clones and lacks some. The V and J calls and clone size come from that table; D and trimming were worked out from the DNA. The sample gives about 170,000 clones, roughly four fifths of which show up once; just over 2% is in the top ten. The source material was PBMCs. This receptor was identified in a woman aged 25 to 39 in good health and CMV-seropositive. The rearrangement joins TRBV28 to TRBJ2-7; TRBD2 is a possible D gene (6 bases). The CDR3 DNA reads as TGTGCCAGCAGTTCCAGACTAGTCGTAGAGCAGTACTTC. Residues: CASSSRLVVEQYF.